This TCR beta chain was obtained from a study of identical twins. Study-level findings and limits: The analysis was cross-sectional rather than longitudinal within donors. Analyses of zero insertions could be partly confounded by invariant MAIT and iNKT cells.

Healthy Caucasians, and only they, were the donors. The V gene end was trimmed by 1 base and the J gene end by 8 bases; junction bases not matched to a gene: 11. Germline CDR1 MNHEY, CDR2 SMNVEV (reference sequence). The CDR3 consists of 17 residues. MiXCR was run by TCRdb on the 5' RACE reads, yielding one entry per CDR3 protein. The repertoire consists of 1.5 million to 2 million distinct CDR3 sequences, with 32% occurring once and the leading ten covering 0.25% to 0.3%. This clonotype showed up just a few times. Its specificity is not known. The TCR was taken from a newborn girl in good health. Sequences were obtained from cord blood. V gene TRBV27 combines with J gene TRBJ2-1; 10 nucleotides match TRBD2. In DNA, the CDR3 is TGTGCCAGCAGTTTATTAAAGTCGGCTAGCGGGAGACATGAGCAGTTCTTC. It encodes CASSLLKSASGRHEQFF.